The entry below gives a single TCR beta chain sequence along with its context. The source of the sample is a study of blood T cell repertoires in COVID-19. Sequencing was performed with immunoSEQ multiplex PCR; in TCRdb, only in-frame clones are kept and a portion is missing. There are around 450,000 clones in the sample; approximately 90% occur only once, and 4% to 5.5% lies in the top ten. The germline CDR1 and CDR2 sequences are SGHRS and YFSETQ. CDR3 length equals 13 residues. V lost 4 bases and J lost 12, with 19 bases in between. This sequence originates from a woman in her twenties or thirties with acute or convalescent COVID-19. Sequencing was done on a sample of peripheral blood. The gene calls are TRBV5-1 and TRBJ2-5, with a weak D call TRBD1 (6 bases). The CDR3 bases are TGCGCCAGCAGCCCGGCTTCGGGACACCTAAAGTACTTC. Its translation: CASSPASGHLKYF.